Presented here are 21 T cell receptor beta chains from one specimen sequenced in a study of monozygotic twins with cystic fibrosis. Here immunoSEQ multiplex PCR was the method, and the copy in TCRdb shows in-frame clones only, minus some. In the table there are under 20,000 clones, 91% of which are singletons. Input material: blood. The receptors stem from a girl under 10 years old with cystic fibrosis.

The gene calls are TRBV10-3 and TRBJ1-1, with D possibly TRBD1 on 5 matching bases. Germline CDR1 ENHRY, CDR2 SYGVKD. Trimming left V 4 bases short and J 11 bases short, with 17 bases between. This CDR3 spans 13 amino acids. The CDR3 region has the DNA TGTGCCATCAGTGGTGTCGAGACAGTTACTGCTTTCTTT. This codes for CAISGVETVTAFF.

The chain recombines TRBV10-2 with TRBJ2-1; D is perhaps TRBD2 (6 bases). The V and J ends lost 8 bases and 8 bases respectively, with 19 bases between them. CDR1 is WSHSY and CDR2 is SAAADI in the germline V gene. This CDR3 has 14 amino acids. In DNA form, the CDR3 reads TGCGCCAGCCAAGGGCGGGGCACCGGGGATGAGCAGTTCTTC. Amino acids: CASQGRGTGDEQFF.

This rearrangement joins TRBV7-2 to TRBJ1-4; TRBD1 aligns across 8 bases. The junction had 6 bases not matched to a gene; V was cut back by 6 bases and J by 3 bases. This CDR3 has 15 amino acids. Germline V gene lookup returns CDR1 SGHTA and CDR2 FQGNSA. In nucleotides, the CDR3 is TGTGCCAGCAGTCCGGACAGGGCGCCTAATGAAAAACTGTTTTTT. Translating it yields CASSPDRAPNEKLFF.

This clone was counted once. V usage is TRBV11-2 and J usage is TRBJ1-3; no firm D call. Trimming pared 0 bases from V and 3 bases from J, leaving 15 bases between. The CDR3 contains 17 residues. Germline V CDR1 and CDR2: SGHAT, FQNNGV. The CDR3 nucleotides read TGTGCCAGCAGCTTAGATGAGGTCAAGATGAGTGGAAACACCATATATTTT. This codes for CASSLDEVKMSGNTIYF.

CDR3 protein: CASSLQGRADTIYF. For the CDR3, the DNA is TGTGCCAGCAGCTTGCAGGGGCGGGCGGACACCATATATTTT. V is TRBV7-8 and J is TRBJ1-3; a possible D gene is TRBD1 (6 bases). V gave up 3 bases and J gave up 8 bases, with 14 bases separating them. The CDR3 loop spans 14 amino acids. Germline V gene sequence: CDR1 SGHVS, CDR2 FQNEAQ.

The chain combines TRBV27 with TRBJ2-3; 8 bases align to TRBD2. The CDR3 runs 16 residues. J gave up 0 bases and V 0 bases, and 2 bases lay outside the gene matches. Germline CDR1 is MNHEY and CDR2 is SMNVEV (reference sequence). CDR3 in amino acids: CASSLSQRGSTDTQYF. The CDR3 nucleotides are TGTGCCAGCAGTTTATCCCAGCGGGGGAGCACAGATACGCAGTATTTT.

The CDR3 DNA reads TGTGCCAGCAGTCCCCCCGGGACAGGGACCGAGACCCAGTACTTC. Its protein is CASSPPGTGTETQYF. The chain joins TRBV28 to TRBJ2-5; 9 bases map to TRBD1. This CDR3 region has 15 residues. Germline-derived CDR1 and CDR2 are MDHEN and SYDVKM. V gave up 5 bases and J gave up 5 bases; unmatched junction bases: 9.

V gene TRBV19 combines with J gene TRBJ1-1; no definite D call. Germline CDR1 and CDR2: LNHDA and SQIVND (reference sequence). The V gene lost 6 bases and the J gene lost 5 bases, with 4 bases spanning the gap. The CDR3 is 10 amino acids. The chain's CDR3 is CASRGTEAFF. DNA of the CDR3: TGTGCCAGTAGGGGTACTGAAGCTTTCTTT.

This sequence joins TRBV7-9 and TRBJ2-3; 8 nucleotides match TRBD2. The CDR3 runs 14 residues. Trimming removed 5 bases from V and 1 base from J; junction bases left unmatched: 2. From germline, CDR1 is SEHNR and CDR2 FQNEAQ (reference sequence). The CDR3 nucleotides are TGTGCCAGCAGCCATAGCGGGGGCACAGATACGCAGTATTTT. Its translation is CASSHSGGTDTQYF.

The chain joins TRBV19 to TRBJ1-6; TRBD1 might be the D (6 bases). This CDR3 has 15 residues. Trimming shortened V by 3 bases and J by 10 bases, and 16 bases separated the two germline ends. The germline V gene encodes CDR1 LNHDA and CDR2 SQIVND (reference sequence). This CDR3 reads CASSIGQRSNSPLHF. The CDR3 coding sequence is TGTGCCAGTAGTATTGGACAGCGAAGTAACTCACCCCTCCACTTT.

The V gene is TRBV7-9, the J gene TRBJ2-1; 8 nucleotides match TRBD2. The CDR3 covers 14 residues. The germline V gene has CDR1 SEHNR and CDR2 FQNEAQ (reference sequence). Trimming took 8 bases from V and 9 from J; bases not matched to a gene: 12. The CDR3 nucleotides read TGTGCCAGCTCTACAGCGGGGGCCGGCGGTGAGCAGTTCTTC. Amino acids: CASSTAGAGGEQFF. Combining the CDR3 with reference TRBV7-9 and TRBJ2-1 gives the whole variable domain DTGVSQNPRHKITKRGQNVTFRCDPISEHNRLYWYRQTLGQGPEFLTYFQNEAQLEKSRLLSDRFSAERPKGSFSTLEIQRTEQGDSAMYLCASSTAGAGGEQFFGPGTRLTVL.

The chain employs TRBV6-5 and TRBJ1-3; D ambiguous. The CDR3 length is 14 residues. The germline gives CDR1 MNHEY, CDR2 SVGAGI. V lost 7 bases to trimming and J lost 6 bases, with 16 bases between them. The CDR3 reads CASTLRVGINTIYF. The CDR3 DNA reads as TGTGCCAGCACCCTTCGGGTCGGGATAAACACCATATATTTT.

The chain employs TRBV5-6 and TRBJ2-7; 10 positions match TRBD2. This CDR3 is 15 amino acids long. V trimming: 3 bases; J trimming: 5 bases; junction bases outside the gene matches: 8. Per the germline V gene, CDR1 is SGHDT and CDR2 is YYEEEE. Written as DNA, the CDR3 is TGTGCCAGCAGCTCTAGGGGGACTAGCGTCCACGAGCAGTACTTC. It specifies CASSSRGTSVHEQYF.

The chain recombines TRBV10-1 with TRBJ2-7, with 8 bases fitting TRBD1. The CDR3 loop spans 14 amino acids. Germline CDR1 and CDR2: WNHNN and SYGVQD (reference sequence). V lost 2 bases and J lost 4; bases outside the gene matches: 4. The chain's CDR3 is CASSEGQGTYEQYF. The CDR3 DNA follows: TGCGCCAGCAGTGAGGGACAGGGAACGTACGAGCAGTACTTC.

This chain joins TRBV30 and TRBJ1-3, with 7 positions matching TRBD1. The V gene end was trimmed by 0 bases and the J gene end by 8 bases; junction bases not matched to a gene: 13. The CDR3 contains 16 residues. Germline V CDR1 and CDR2: GTSNPN, SVGIG (reference sequence). The CDR3 region has the DNA TGTGCCTGGAGTGTACGGTGGACAGGCAAGGTAGACACCATATATTTT. Amino acid sequence: CAWSVRWTGKVDTIYF.

This clone occurred once. J is TRBJ1-1 and V is TRBV16, with D unresolved. Trimming removed 4 bases at V and 7 bases at J, with 13 bases between. The germline gives CDR1 KGHSY, CDR2 FQNENV. The CDR3 totals 13 residues. CDR3 loop: CASSRSPGGEAFF. CDR3 sequence (DNA): TGTGCCAGCAGCCGATCCCCAGGAGGTGAAGCTTTCTTT. Filled out from reference TRBV16 and TRBJ1-1, the complete variable domain reads GEEVAQTPKHLVRGEGQKAKLYCAPIKGHSYVFWYQQVLKNEFKFLISFQNENVFDETGMPKERFSAKCLPNSPCSLEIQATKLEDSAVYFCASSRSPGGEAFFGQGTRLTVV.

V and J are TRBV2 and TRBJ2-5; no clear D gene. The V gene lost 9 bases and the J gene lost 0 bases, with 11 bases spanning the gap. Germline CDR1 and CDR2: SNHLY and FYNNEI. The CDR3 contains 13 residues. The CDR3, as DNA: TGTGCCAGTGGAAGGGATCACCAAGAGACCCAGTACTTC. This sequence encodes CASGRDHQETQYF. The variable domain in full, completed from reference TRBV2 and TRBJ2-5, reads EPEVTQTPSHQVTQMGQEVILRCVPISNHLYFYWYRQILGQKVEFLVSFYNNEISEKSEIFDDQFSVERPDGSNFTLKIRSTKLEDSAMYFCASGRDHQETQYFGPGTRLLVL.

The chain couples TRBV28 to TRBJ2-7; D might be TRBD2 (6 bases). The germline V gene has CDR1 MDHEN and CDR2 SYDVKM. Trimming left V 7 bases short and J 4 bases short, with 14 bases between. The CDR3 is 13 residues long. CDR3 coding DNA: TGTGCCAGCAAGCGGAGTGGGAGGTACGAGCAGTACTTC. It is translated as CASKRSGRYEQYF.

V is TRBV19 and J is TRBJ2-2; D remains unclear. The CDR3 is made up of 14 amino acids. Germline V gene data show CDR1 as LNHDA and CDR2 as SQIVND (reference sequence). Between the trimmed V and J ends, which lost 5 bases and 4 bases, there was a span of 11 bases. CDR3 nucleotide sequence: TGTGCCAGTAGTCCAAACACCGGCACCGGGGAGCTGTTTTTT. Its protein is CASSPNTGTGELFF.

This chain uses TRBV7-9 with TRBJ2-1; D not certain. Germline-derived CDR1 and CDR2 are SEHNR and FQNEAQ (reference sequence). The CDR3 is made up of 18 amino acids. V was clipped by 3 bases and J by 14 bases, with 32 bases between them. CDR3 DNA sequence: TGTGCCAGCAGCTTTACGGCTTATGTTTCGGATTCGTGGCAAAAGGAGTTCTTC. The encoded protein is CASSFTAYVSDSWQKEFF.

V is TRBV11-2 and J is TRBJ2-3, with 11 bases fitting TRBD2. Germline V gene data show CDR1 as SGHAT and CDR2 as FQNNGV. The CDR3 has 15 residues. V gave up 6 bases and J gave up 4 bases; unmatched junction bases: 6. CDR3 DNA sequence: TGTGCCAGCAGTTTTAGCGGGGGGGGAGCAGATACGCAGTATTTT. Translation: CASSFSGGGADTQYF.